These 8 T cell receptor beta chains came from one sample sequenced in a study of shared clonotypes between healthy human individuals. Clones were sequenced by immunoSEQ multiplex PCR, and TCRdb holds only the in-frame ones, with some missing. This repertoire shows some 200,000 clones, approximately 60% found once; its top ten account for over 9.5%. The sequenced sample consisted of memory CD4+ T cells sorted from blood. The subset: CD45RA-negative fraction. The receptors come from a man aged 30 to 39 in good health.

This chain links TRBV6-5 with TRBJ2-2, with TRBD1 as a possible D gene (6 bases). Germline V gives CDR1 MNHEY, CDR2 SVGAGI. Trimming removed 1 base from V and 0 bases from J, with 6 bases in between. This CDR3 region has 15 residues. This chain's CDR3 is CASSYWTANTGELFF. CDR3 nucleotide sequence: TGTGCCAGCAGTTACTGGACAGCGAACACCGGGGAGCTGTTTTTT.

V and J are TRBV11-2 and TRBJ2-7, with TRBD1 matching over 7 bases. This CDR3 comprises 11 residues. With 6 bases clipped from V and 4 bases from J, the junction kept 0 bases outside the gene matches. The germline gives CDR1 SGHAT, CDR2 FQNNGV. The CDR3 sequence is CASRTGYEQYF. Written as DNA, the CDR3 is TGTGCCAGCAGGACAGGGTACGAGCAGTACTTC.

This clone came up a few times. The V call is TRBV5-1, the J call TRBJ2-3; a possible D gene is TRBD2 (6 bases). The ends were cut back, 3 bases at V and 2 bases at J, with 13 bases in the middle. The CDR3 consists of 15 residues. Looked up from germline, CDR1 is SGHRS and CDR2 is YFSETQ. The CDR3 reads CASSYSGGNTDTQYF. CDR3 DNA: TGCGCCAGCAGCTATAGCGGCGGAAACACAGATACGCAGTATTTT.

The V gene is TRBV6-1, the J gene TRBJ2-7; 9 nucleotides agree with TRBD1. The J segment lost 2 bases and the V segment lost 2 bases, leaving 13 bases of the junction unmatched. Germline V lookup: CDR1 MNHNS, CDR2 SASEGT. The CDR3 length is 18 residues. This chain's CDR3 is CASSELLVGGQGPYEQYF. The DNA of the CDR3 is TGTGCCAGCAGTGAACTATTAGTTGGGGGACAGGGACCCTACGAGCAGTACTTC.

The chain recombines TRBV6-6 with TRBJ1-1; D possibly corresponds to TRBD1 (5 bases). Trimming removed 5 bases from V and 6 bases from J, with 16 bases in between. Looked up from germline, CDR1 is MNHNY and CDR2 is SVGAGI (reference sequence). The CDR3 loop spans 14 amino acids. CDR3 in amino acids: CASSRTGRRSEAFF. The CDR3 DNA reads TGTGCCAGCAGTCGAACAGGACGAAGGTCTGAAGCTTTCTTT.

The genes are TRBV5-1 and TRBJ2-7; TRBD1 matches 9 bases. Losses at the gene ends were 0 bases for V and 4 bases for J; bases not matched to a gene: 5. Germline-derived CDR1 and CDR2 are SGHRS and YFSETQ. This CDR3 is 15 amino acids long. CDR3 coding DNA: TGCGCCAGCAGCTTGGAAGGGACAGGGTGGTACGAGCAGTACTTC. Protein sequence: CASSLEGTGWYEQYF. The variable domain in full, completed from reference TRBV5-1 and TRBJ2-7, reads KAGVTQTPRYLIKTRGQQVTLSCSPISGHRSVSWYQQTPGQGLQFLFEYFSETQRNKGNFPGRFSGRQFSNSRSEMNVSTLELGDSALYLCASSLEGTGWYEQYFGPGTRLTVT.

The chain links TRBV19 to TRBJ1-2; TRBD1 matches 7 bases. Germline V gene sequence: CDR1 LNHDA, CDR2 SQIVND (reference sequence). The V segment lost 1 base and the J segment 3 bases; nucleotides outside the gene matches: 8. The CDR3 extends over 16 amino acids. In DNA, the CDR3 is TGTGCCAGTAGTATAGCCCACAGGGGCTCGGACTATGGCTACACCTTC. Amino acid sequence: CASSIAHRGSDYGYTF.

This chain joins TRBV19 and TRBJ2-1, with TRBD2 as a possible D gene (5 bases). V lost 7 bases and J lost 4, with 17 bases in between. The CDR3 covers 15 residues. The V gene's germline CDR1 is LNHDA and CDR2 SQIVND (reference sequence). For the CDR3, the DNA is TGTGCCAGTACTCCAAAGGGAGACGAATACAATGAGCAGTTCTTC. Its protein product is CASTPKGDEYNEQFF.